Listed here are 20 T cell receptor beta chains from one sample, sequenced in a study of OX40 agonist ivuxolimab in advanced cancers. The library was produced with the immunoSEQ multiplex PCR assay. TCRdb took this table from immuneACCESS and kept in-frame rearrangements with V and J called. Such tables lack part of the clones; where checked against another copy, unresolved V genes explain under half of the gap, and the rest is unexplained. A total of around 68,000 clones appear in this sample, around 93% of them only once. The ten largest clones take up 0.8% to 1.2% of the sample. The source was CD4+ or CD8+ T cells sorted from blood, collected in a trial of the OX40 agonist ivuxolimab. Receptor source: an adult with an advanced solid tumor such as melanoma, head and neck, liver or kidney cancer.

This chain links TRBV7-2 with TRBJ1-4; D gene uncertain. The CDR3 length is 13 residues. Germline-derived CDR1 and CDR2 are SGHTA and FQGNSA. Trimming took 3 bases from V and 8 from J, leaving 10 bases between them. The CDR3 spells CASSFGRDEKLFF. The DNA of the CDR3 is TGTGCCAGCAGCTTCGGCAGAGACGAAAAACTGTTTTTT.

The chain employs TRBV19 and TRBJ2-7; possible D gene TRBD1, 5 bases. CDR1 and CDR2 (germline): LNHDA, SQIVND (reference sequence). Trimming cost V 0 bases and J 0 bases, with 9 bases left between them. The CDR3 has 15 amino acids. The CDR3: CASSIDTGFSYEQYF. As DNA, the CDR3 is TGTGCCAGTAGTATAGATACAGGTTTCTCCTACGAGCAGTACTTC.

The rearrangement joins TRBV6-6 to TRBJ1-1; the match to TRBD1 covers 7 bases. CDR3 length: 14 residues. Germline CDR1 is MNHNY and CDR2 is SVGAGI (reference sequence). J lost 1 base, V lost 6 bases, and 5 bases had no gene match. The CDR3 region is CASSHTGENTEAFF. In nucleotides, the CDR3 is TGTGCCAGCAGCCATACAGGGGAGAACACTGAAGCTTTCTTT.

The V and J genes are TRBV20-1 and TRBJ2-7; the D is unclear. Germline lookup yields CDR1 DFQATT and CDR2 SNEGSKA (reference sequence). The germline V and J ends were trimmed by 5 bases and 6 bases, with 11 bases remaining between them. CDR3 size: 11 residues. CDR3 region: CSAARGPEQYF. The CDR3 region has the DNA TGCAGTGCTGCCCGTGGCCCCGAGCAGTACTTC.

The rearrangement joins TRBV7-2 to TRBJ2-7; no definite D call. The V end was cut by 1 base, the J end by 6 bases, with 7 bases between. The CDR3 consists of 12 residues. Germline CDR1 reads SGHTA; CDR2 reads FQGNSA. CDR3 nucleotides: TGTGCCAGCAGCTTAGAACCGGCCGAGCAGTACTTC. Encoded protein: CASSLEPAEQYF.

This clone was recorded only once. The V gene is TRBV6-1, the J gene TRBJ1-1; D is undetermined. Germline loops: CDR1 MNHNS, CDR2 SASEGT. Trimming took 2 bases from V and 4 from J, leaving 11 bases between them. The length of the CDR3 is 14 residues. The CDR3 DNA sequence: TGTGCCAGCAGTGAAAGCTGGGGTACCACTGAAGCTTTCTTT. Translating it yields CASSESWGTTEAFF.

This chain's CDR3 is CASSLAGRHNEQFF. The CDR3 coding sequence is TGTGCCAGCAGCTTGGCGGGGCGCCACAATGAGCAGTTCTTC. The chain joins TRBV5-4 to TRBJ2-1; D possibly matches TRBD1 or TRBD2 (5 bases each). The ends were cut back, 0 bases at V and 5 bases at J, with 9 bases in the middle. The CDR3 contains 14 residues. Germline assignment: CDR1 SGHNT and CDR2 YYREEE (reference sequence).

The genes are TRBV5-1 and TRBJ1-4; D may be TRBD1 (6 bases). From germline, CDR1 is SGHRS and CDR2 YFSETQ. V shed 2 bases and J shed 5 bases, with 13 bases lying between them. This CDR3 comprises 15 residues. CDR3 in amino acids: CASSLSRTVNEKLFF. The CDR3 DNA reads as TGCGCCAGCAGCTTATCACGGACAGTAAATGAAAAACTGTTTTTT. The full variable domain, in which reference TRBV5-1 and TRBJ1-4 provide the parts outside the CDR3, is KAGVTQTPRYLIKTRGQQVTLSCSPISGHRSVSWYQQTPGQGLQFLFEYFSETQRNKGNFPGRFSGRQFSNSRSEMNVSTLELGDSALYLCASSLSRTVNEKLFFGSGTQLSVL.

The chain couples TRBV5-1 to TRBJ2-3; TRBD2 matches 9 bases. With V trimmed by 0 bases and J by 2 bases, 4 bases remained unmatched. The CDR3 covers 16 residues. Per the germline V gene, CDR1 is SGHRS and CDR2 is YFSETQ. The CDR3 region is CASSLATSGNTDTQYF. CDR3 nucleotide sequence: TGCGCCAGCAGCTTGGCGACTAGCGGAAACACAGATACGCAGTATTTT.

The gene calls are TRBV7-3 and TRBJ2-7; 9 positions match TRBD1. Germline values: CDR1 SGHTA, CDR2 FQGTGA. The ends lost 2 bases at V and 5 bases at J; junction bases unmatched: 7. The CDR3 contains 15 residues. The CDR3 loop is CASSLGGQGFHEQYF. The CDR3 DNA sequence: TGTGCCAGCAGCTTAGGGGGACAGGGATTCCACGAGCAGTACTTC.

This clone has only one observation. The CDR3 DNA reads TGTGCCAGCAGCTCGGGACAGGGGGACTACGAGCAGTACTTC. Translating gives CASSSGQGDYEQYF. The genes are TRBV7-2 and TRBJ2-7; TRBD1 aligns across 11 bases. J gave up 3 bases and V 4 bases, and 2 bases lay outside the gene matches. The CDR3 loop spans 14 amino acids. Germline-derived CDR1 and CDR2 are SGHTA and FQGNSA.

DNA of the CDR3: TGTGCCAGCAGCCCCTCTCCGGGCATTCAGTACTTC. Translating it yields CASSPSPGIQYF. The chain couples TRBV7-3 to TRBJ2-4; D unresolved. Trimming stripped 5 bases from V and 9 bases from J, with 11 bases between. Germline V gives CDR1 SGHTA, CDR2 FQGTGA. The CDR3 covers 12 residues.

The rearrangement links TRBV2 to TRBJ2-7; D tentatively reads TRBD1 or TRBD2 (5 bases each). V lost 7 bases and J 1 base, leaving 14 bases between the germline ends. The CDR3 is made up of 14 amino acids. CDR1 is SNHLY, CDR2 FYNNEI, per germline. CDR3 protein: CASMGRVGSYEQYF. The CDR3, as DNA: TGTGCCAGCATGGGACGAGTGGGGTCCTACGAGCAGTACTTC. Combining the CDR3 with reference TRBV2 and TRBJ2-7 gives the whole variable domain EPEVTQTPSHQVTQMGQEVILRCVPISNHLYFYWYRQILGQKVEFLVSFYNNEISEKSEIFDDQFSVERPDGSNFTLKIRSTKLEDSAMYFCASMGRVGSYEQYFGPGTRLTVT.

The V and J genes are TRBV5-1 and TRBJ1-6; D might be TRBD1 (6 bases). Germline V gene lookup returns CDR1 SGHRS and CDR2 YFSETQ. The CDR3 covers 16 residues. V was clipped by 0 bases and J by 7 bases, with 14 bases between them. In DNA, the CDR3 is TGCGCCAGCAGCTTGGCCGGTAAGGGGGAGAATTCACCCCTCCACTTT. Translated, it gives CASSLAGKGENSPLHF.

CDR3 loop: CASSLPLRRGLAGSNEQFF. The CDR3 bases are TGTGCCAGCAGCTTGCCCCTCCGTCGGGGACTAGCGGGTTCTAATGAGCAGTTCTTC. The rearrangement joins TRBV5-6 to TRBJ2-1, with 12 nucleotides matching TRBD2. V gave up 1 base and J gave up 7 bases; unmatched junction bases: 15. The CDR3 runs to 19 residues. Germline V gives CDR1 SGHDT, CDR2 YYEEEE.

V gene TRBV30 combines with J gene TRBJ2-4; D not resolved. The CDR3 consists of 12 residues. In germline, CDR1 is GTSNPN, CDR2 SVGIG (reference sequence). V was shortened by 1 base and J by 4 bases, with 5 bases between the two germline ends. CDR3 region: CAWSGAKNIQYF. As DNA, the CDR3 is TGTGCCTGGAGTGGGGCGAAAAACATTCAGTACTTC.

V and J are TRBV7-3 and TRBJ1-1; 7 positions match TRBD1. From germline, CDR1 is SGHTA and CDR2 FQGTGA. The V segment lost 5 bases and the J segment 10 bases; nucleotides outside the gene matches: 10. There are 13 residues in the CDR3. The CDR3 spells CASSMPGQSRAFF. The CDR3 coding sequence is TGTGCCAGCAGCATGCCGGGACAGAGCCGAGCTTTCTTT.

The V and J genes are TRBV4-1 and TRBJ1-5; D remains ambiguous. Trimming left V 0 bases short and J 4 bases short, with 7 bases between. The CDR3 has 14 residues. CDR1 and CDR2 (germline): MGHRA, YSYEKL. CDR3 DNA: TGCGCCAGCAGCCAAGAAGGAGGAAATCAGCCCCAGCATTTT. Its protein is CASSQEGGNQPQHF.

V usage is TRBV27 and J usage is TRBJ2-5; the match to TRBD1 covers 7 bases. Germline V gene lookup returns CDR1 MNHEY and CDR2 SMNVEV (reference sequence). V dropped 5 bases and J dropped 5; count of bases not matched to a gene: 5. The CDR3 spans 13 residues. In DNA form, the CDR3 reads TGTGCCAGCAGTCACAGGGGCAGGGAGACCCAGTACTTC. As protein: CASSHRGRETQYF.

The CDR3 loop is CASSRSGAYEQYF. The CDR3 nucleotides are TGTGCCAGCAGTAGGTCAGGGGCCTACGAGCAGTACTTC. This chain links TRBV6-1 with TRBJ2-7; a possible D gene is TRBD1 (6 bases). The germline CDR1 and CDR2 sequences are MNHNS and SASEGT. Trimming left V 5 bases short and J 2 bases short, with 10 bases between. This CDR3 is built from 13 residues.